This T cell receptor (beta chain) was observed in a study of spatial heterogeneity in lung cancer. Turning to the study itself: Compared with alpha-chain sequences, beta-chain sequences were consistently detected in greater numbers. Study-level findings and limits: Tumor TCRs that were ubiquitous and expanded showed up in blood more at resection than follow-up.

This clonotype has at least ten counts. Its antigen is unidentified. The CDR3 is 16 amino acids. The V end was cut by 5 bases, the J end by 0 bases, with 13 bases between. Germline CDR1 reads MNHNY; CDR2 reads SVGAGI (reference sequence). Time point noted: sample taken at primary tumor resection. In each case, whole RNA from tumor, nontumor lung or frozen PBMC was sequenced unsorted. 72 TRACERx patients with early, untreated non-small cell lung cancer donated samples. The presence of a unique molecular identifier marked each TCR cDNA molecule. TCRdb re-analysed the 5' RACE reads in MiXCR, keeping a single row per CDR3 protein. This sample has roughly 100,000 distinct CDR3 sequences, with 7.5% to 10% found just once.

This chain connects TRBV6-6 to TRBJ1-4, with D possibly being TRBD1 (6 bases). The sample in question was PBMCs, obtained at surgery. The origin of this receptor is a male donor with early-stage non-small cell lung cancer. CDR3 loop: CASSEGRTATNEKLFF. DNA for the CDR3: TGTGCCAGCAGTGAGGGACGGACAGCAACTAATGAAAAACTGTTTTTT.